This T cell receptor (beta chain) was documented in a study of CD8 T cells in ankylosing spondylitis. Study-wide points: In ankylosing spondylitis blood, a motif of eight highly homologous TCR beta variants appeared characteristic.

The CDR3 runs to 13 residues. V was pared by 6 bases and J by 5 bases, with 11 bases between. This clonotype was observed at least ten times. Its antigen is unidentified. With molecular barcodes, quantitative 5'-RACE was used to make the TCR beta libraries. MiXCR, applied by TCRdb to the 5' RACE reads, yields one record per CDR3 protein. The sample yields fewer than 550,000 distinct CDR3 sequences, roughly 5.3% seen once. Sequenced material: blood, either unsorted or a sorted T cell fraction (not recorded which). The chain couples TRBV12-3 or TRBV12-4 to TRBJ1-5, with D possibly matching TRBD1 (5 bases). The clonotype was recovered from a male donor with ankylosing spondylitis. The chain's CDR3 is CASSRQLYQPQHF. In DNA, the CDR3 is TGTGCCAGCAGCCGACAGCTGTATCAGCCCCAGCATTTT.